This TCR beta chain was observed in a study of T cell repertoires in cytomegalovirus infection. For the study at large: Peptides in the study included HLA-C-restricted and HLA-B-restricted CMV epitopes.

From the reads, TCRdb called clonotypes with MiXCR, one entry per CDR3 protein. The data hold approximately 770,000 distinct CDR3 sequences, with 25% to 35% observed a single time. This clonotype was observed a few times. Antigen: not known. Trimming left V 6 bases short and J 4 bases short, with 13 bases between. Per germline, CDR1 SNHLY and CDR2 FYNNEI. The CDR3 sequence is 13 residues long. The input for sequencing was cultured CD8+ T cells from PBMCs, taken from culture after CMV antigen stimulation. This TCR derives from a human donor in good health (CMV status not recorded). Some clones in this sample may be carry-over from other donors' samples. V is TRBV2 and J is TRBJ2-7; D may be TRBD2 (5 bases). The CDR3 nucleotides read TGTGCCAGCAGCGGGGAAGCTTCGTACGAGCAGTACTTC. Its protein product is CASSGEASYEQYF.